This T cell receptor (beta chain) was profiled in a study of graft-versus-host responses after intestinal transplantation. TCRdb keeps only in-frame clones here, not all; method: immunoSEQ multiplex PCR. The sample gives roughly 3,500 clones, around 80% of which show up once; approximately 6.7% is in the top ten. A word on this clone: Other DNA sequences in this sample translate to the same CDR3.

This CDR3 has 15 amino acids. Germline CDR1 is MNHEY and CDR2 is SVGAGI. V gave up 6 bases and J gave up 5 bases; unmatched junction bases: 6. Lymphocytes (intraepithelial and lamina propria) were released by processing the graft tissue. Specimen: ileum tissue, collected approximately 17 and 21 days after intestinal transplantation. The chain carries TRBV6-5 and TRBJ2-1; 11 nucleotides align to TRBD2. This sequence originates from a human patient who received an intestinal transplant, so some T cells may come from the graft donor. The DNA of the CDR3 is TGTGCCAGCAGCTTAGCGGGGGGGCCCAACAATGAGCAGTTCTTC. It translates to CASSLAGGPNNEQFF.